What follows are 24 T cell receptor beta chains derived from one specimen sequenced in a study of control samples from healthy donors and cancer patients. Clones were sequenced by immunoSEQ multiplex PCR, and TCRdb holds only the in-frame ones, with some missing. The profile shows under 140,000 clones, roughly 90% of them singletons. The sample taken for sequencing was PBMCs. The receptors come from a woman between 55 and 75 years old with lung cancer.

Here the CDR3 reads CASSEGPSGGSETQYF. The CDR3 nucleotides read TGTGCCAGCAGTGAAGGTCCTAGCGGGGGATCAGAGACCCAGTACTTC. The chain carries TRBV2 and TRBJ2-5, with 10 bases lining up with TRBD2. The CDR3 length is 16 residues. From germline, CDR1 is SNHLY and CDR2 FYNNEI. V trimming: 1 base; J trimming: 4 bases; junction bases outside the gene matches: 6. The whole variable domain, remainder taken from reference TRBV2 and TRBJ2-5, is EPEVTQTPSHQVTQMGQEVILRCVPISNHLYFYWYRQILGQKVEFLVSFYNNEISEKSEIFDDQFSVERPDGSNFTLKIRSTKLEDSAMYFCASSEGPSGGSETQYFGPGTRLLVL.

The chain has TRBV9 and TRBJ2-6; D uncertain. Germline loops: CDR1 SGDLS, CDR2 YYNGEE. There are 13 residues in the CDR3. V lost 3 bases, J lost 2 bases, and 3 bases lay in between. The CDR3 region is CASSDTGANVLTF. DNA of the CDR3: TGTGCCAGCAGCGACACTGGGGCCAACGTCCTGACTTTC.

This chain uses TRBV3-1 (or the pseudogene TRBV3-2) with TRBJ2-7; no firm D call. V was trimmed by 0 bases and J by 2 bases, leaving 14 bases between them. The CDR3 loop spans 16 amino acids. Germline CDR1 reads LGHDT; CDR2 reads YNNKEL (reference sequence). This CDR3 reads CASSQDNLLSPYEQYF. CDR3 sequence (DNA): TGTGCCAGCAGCCAAGATAATTTGCTCAGCCCCTACGAGCAGTACTTC.

J is TRBJ1-5 and V is TRBV18; 7 nucleotides match TRBD1. The ends lost 5 bases at V and 1 base at J; junction bases unmatched: 5. This CDR3 is built from 15 residues. Germline V CDR1 and CDR2: KGHSH, LQKENI. This CDR3 is CASSDRVSSNQPQHF. DNA for the CDR3: TGTGCCAGCTCAGACAGGGTGAGCAGCAATCAGCCCCAGCATTTT.

The V call is TRBV21-1, the J call TRBJ1-2; the table's D call TRBD1 went unverified against the DNA. TRBV21-1 represents a pseudogene. The CDR3 length is 17 residues. The CDR3 nucleotides read TGTGCCAGCAGCAATAATGACAGGGCACCGCGAAATGATGGCTACACCTTC. This translates into CASSNNDRAPRNDGYTF.

This clone was seen just once. The V and J genes are TRBV15 and TRBJ1-2; no clear D gene. Germline-derived CDR1 and CDR2 are LNHNV and YYDKDF (reference sequence). With 5 bases removed from V and 6 bases from J, the gap between germline ends came to 13 bases. This CDR3 comprises 13 residues. Here the CDR3 reads CATSGVVGDGYTF. The CDR3 region has the DNA TGTGCCACCAGCGGTGTAGTAGGCGATGGCTACACCTTC.

The V gene is TRBV19, the J gene TRBJ1-1, with TRBD1 matching over 9 bases. V lost 7 bases and J lost 1; bases outside the gene matches: 4. Looked up from germline, CDR1 is LNHDA and CDR2 is SQIVND (reference sequence). This CDR3 comprises 14 residues. The CDR3 bases are TGTGCCAGTACCCTGACAGGGGGGAACACTGAAGCTTTCTTT. Its protein product is CASTLTGGNTEAFF.

J is TRBJ1-1 and V is TRBV4-2; maybe TRBD1 (6 bases). V shed 0 bases and J shed 4 bases, with 12 bases lying between them. Germline CDR1 and CDR2: LGHNA and YNFKEQ. CDR3 length equals 15 residues. The CDR3, as DNA: TGTGCCAGCAGCCAAGAAAGGGGGTTGCCCACTGAAGCTTTCTTT. It codes for CASSQERGLPTEAFF.

This clone was observed once. This rearrangement joins TRBV19 to TRBJ1-3; D uncertain. Germline loops: CDR1 LNHDA, CDR2 SQIVND (reference sequence). Trimming stripped 1 base from V and 4 bases from J, with 8 bases between. The CDR3 extends over 14 amino acids. Here the CDR3 reads CASSIAAAGNTIYF. CDR3 nucleotide sequence: TGTGCCAGTAGTATAGCGGCCGCCGGAAACACCATATATTTT. Combining the CDR3 with reference TRBV19 and TRBJ1-3 gives the whole variable domain DGGITQSPKYLFRKEGQNVTLSCEQNLNHDAMYWYRQDPGQGLRLIYYSQIVNDFQKGDIAEGYSVSREKKESFPLTVTSAQKNPTAFYLCASSIAAAGNTIYFGEGSWLTVV.

The rearrangement uses TRBV6-5 and TRBJ1-2; a possible D gene is TRBD1 (5 bases). V shed 4 bases and J shed 5 bases, with 11 bases lying between them. CDR3 length equals 13 residues. CDR1 is MNHEY and CDR2 is SVGAGI in the germline V gene. Written as DNA, the CDR3 is TGTGCCAGCAGTTTCCAGGGAAGGTATGGCTACACCTTC. This translates into CASSFQGRYGYTF.

This sequence joins TRBV6-5 and TRBJ1-1; 7 bases map to TRBD1. V lost 7 bases to trimming and J lost 5 bases; unmatched junction nucleotides: 13. The germline CDR1 and CDR2 sequences are MNHEY and SVGAGI. The CDR3 extends over 15 amino acids. For the CDR3, the DNA is TGTGCCAGCACTCGGACAGGCTCTAGCCCGACTGAAGCTTTCTTT. Amino acid sequence: CASTRTGSSPTEAFF.

The chain carries TRBV5-1 and TRBJ2-1; no firm D call. This CDR3 is 11 amino acids long. Looked up from germline, CDR1 is SGHRS and CDR2 is YFSETQ. V dropped 9 bases and J dropped 2 bases, with 6 bases sitting between them. The CDR3 loop is CATDTYNEQFF. The CDR3 coding sequence is TGCGCCACCGACACCTACAATGAGCAGTTCTTC.

The genes are TRBV12-3 or TRBV12-4 and TRBJ2-2, with D hard to call. Between the trimmed V and J ends, which lost 4 bases and 1 base, there was a span of 4 bases. The CDR3 runs 13 residues. The CDR3 sequence: CASSSRNTGELFF. The CDR3 DNA reads TGTGCCAGCAGTTCACGGAACACCGGGGAGCTGTTTTTT.

The chain links TRBV18 to TRBJ1-3; D may be TRBD1 (6 bases). The length of the CDR3 is 15 residues. Trimming pared 0 bases from V and 4 bases from J, leaving 10 bases between. The germline CDR1 and CDR2 sequences are KGHSH and LQKENI. Here the CDR3 reads CASSPPGGEGNTIYF. The CDR3 region has the DNA TGTGCCAGCTCACCACCGGGGGGCGAAGGAAACACCATATATTTT.

This rearrangement joins TRBV27 to TRBJ2-3; 7 bases align to TRBD2. Losses at the gene ends were 8 bases for V and 4 bases for J; bases not matched to a gene: 9. In germline, CDR1 is MNHEY, CDR2 SMNVEV (reference sequence). The CDR3 extends over 14 amino acids. In nucleotides, the CDR3 is TGTGCCAGCTCGACAGCGGGAACCCCAGATACGCAGTATTTT. This sequence encodes CASSTAGTPDTQYF.

This clone was recorded only once. This sequence joins TRBV13 and TRBJ1-3; D unresolved. The germline V gene encodes CDR1 PRHDT and CDR2 FYEKMQ (reference sequence). This CDR3 is 13 amino acids long. The V gene lost 0 bases and the J gene lost 8 bases, with 8 bases spanning the gap. This CDR3 is CASSLGRSDTIYF. CDR3 nucleotides: TGTGCCAGCAGCTTAGGCCGATCGGACACCATATATTTT.

The V call is TRBV6-5, the J call TRBJ1-6; a possible D gene is TRBD1 (6 bases). CDR1 and CDR2 (germline): MNHEY, SVGAGI. The CDR3 length is 16 residues. V lost 4 bases and J 5 bases, leaving 15 bases between the germline ends. DNA of the CDR3: TGTGCCAGCAGTTTACAGGGCCCTATCAATAATTCACCCCTCCACTTT. Protein sequence: CASSLQGPINNSPLHF.

V is TRBV11-2 and J is TRBJ2-5; 8 nucleotides match TRBD2. This CDR3 region has 15 residues. After removal of 5 bases from V and 7 bases from J, the junction contained 12 bases not matched to a gene. Per germline, CDR1 SGHAT and CDR2 FQNNGV. CDR3 amino acids: CASSHQGLARVTQYF. CDR3 nucleotides: TGTGCCAGCAGCCATCAAGGACTAGCCCGCGTGACCCAGTACTTC. Full variable domain (outside the CDR3, taken from reference TRBV11-2 and TRBJ2-5): EAGVAQSPRYKIIEKRQSVAFWCNPISGHATLYWYQQILGQGPKLLIQFQNNGVVDDSQLPKDRFSAERLKGVDSTLKIQPAKLEDSAVYLCASSHQGLARVTQYFGPGTRLLVL.

The chain uses TRBV6-5 and TRBJ1-1; perhaps TRBD1 as D (6 bases). The V end lost 7 bases, the J end lost 1 base, and 10 bases lay between the germline ends. The CDR3 spans 13 residues. Germline values: CDR1 MNHEY, CDR2 SVGAGI. The chain's CDR3 is CASNPQGNTEAFF. The CDR3, as DNA: TGTGCCAGCAATCCACAGGGGAACACTGAAGCTTTCTTT.

J is TRBJ1-2 and V is TRBV27; 10 bases agree with TRBD1. Looked up from germline, CDR1 is MNHEY and CDR2 is SMNVEV (reference sequence). V shed 8 bases and J 5 bases; nucleotides not matched to a gene: 5. The CDR3 runs to 13 residues. The CDR3 DNA follows: TGTGCCAGCGGGGACAGGGGACGTTATGGCTACACCTTC. Protein product: CASGDRGRYGYTF.

This chain links TRBV5-1 with TRBJ1-5; TRBD1 is a possible D gene (6 bases). Trimming removed 0 bases at V and 4 bases at J, with 11 bases between. Germline V lookup: CDR1 SGHRS, CDR2 YFSETQ. This CDR3 spans 15 amino acids. CDR3 DNA: TGCGCCAGCAGCTTGGACGGGCAGGGGAATCAGCCCCAGCATTTT. Its translation: CASSLDGQGNQPQHF.

The chain links TRBV19 to TRBJ1-5; 8 nucleotides align to TRBD1. V was pared by 6 bases and J by 7 bases, with 5 bases of the junction left unmatched. The CDR3 loop spans 13 amino acids. Germline lookup yields CDR1 LNHDA and CDR2 SQIVND (reference sequence). The CDR3 DNA reads TGTGCCAGTAGCGCGGACAGGGACCAGCCCCAGCATTTT. Encoded protein: CASSADRDQPQHF.

This chain uses TRBV30 with TRBJ1-1, with D perhaps matching TRBD1 (5 bases). The CDR3 has 12 residues. In germline, CDR1 is GTSNPN, CDR2 SVGIG (reference sequence). With 4 bases removed from V and 7 bases from J, the gap between germline ends came to 13 bases. The CDR3 sequence is CAWKSGSVEAFF. The CDR3 DNA sequence: TGTGCCTGGAAGTCAGGGTCGGTTGAAGCTTTCTTT.

A single count supports this clone. The J gene is TRBJ1-1, the V gene TRBV18; D not resolved. Germline values: CDR1 KGHSH, CDR2 LQKENI. The germline V and J ends were trimmed by 3 bases and 1 base, with 15 bases remaining between them. CDR3 length: 16 residues. CDR3 amino acids: CASSPYVGSENTEAFF. The CDR3, as DNA: TGTGCCAGCTCACCTTATGTCGGCAGCGAGAACACTGAAGCTTTCTTT.